The 14 T cell receptor beta chains in this list originate from one sample, sequenced in a study of cytomegalovirus exposure and HLA in healthy donors. Data came from immunoSEQ multiplex PCR; TCRdb stores just in-frame clones and leaves some out. This sample carries over 110,000 clones, around 87% of them seen once, and the ten largest clones take 8.7%. Specimen: PBMCs. All receptors come from a man aged 18 to 30 in good health and CMV-seropositive.

This chain uses TRBV5-4 with TRBJ2-7; 8 nucleotides agree with TRBD2. Germline CDR1 and CDR2: SGHNT and YYREEE (reference sequence). V was clipped by 4 bases and J by 2 bases; unmatched bases: 8. The CDR3 covers 15 residues. The CDR3 region is CASSTGLAAAYEQYF. CDR3 bases: TGTGCCAGCAGCACCGGACTAGCAGCGGCCTACGAGCAGTACTTC.

The DNA for the CDR3 is TGTGCCAGCAGTTCCGGGACTAGCGGAAACGGGGAGCTGTTTTTT. Translated, it gives CASSSGTSGNGELFF. V usage is TRBV7-3 and J usage is TRBJ2-2; 11 bases match TRBD2. Trimming cost V 6 bases and J 7 bases; bases outside gene matches: 7. CDR1 SGHTA and CDR2 FQGTGA come from the germline V gene. The CDR3 extends over 15 amino acids.

This chain links TRBV6-5 with TRBJ2-3, with TRBD1 identical over 10 bases. V lost 6 bases to trimming and J lost 8 bases; unmatched junction nucleotides: 8. This CDR3 is 14 amino acids long. CDR1 and CDR2 from the germline V gene are MNHEY and SVGAGI. The CDR3 DNA follows: TGTGCCAGCAGCCGGGGACAGGGGAGTATTACGCAGTATTTT. It specifies CASSRGQGSITQYF.

This chain connects TRBV29-1 to TRBJ1-2; 8 bases align to TRBD1. J was trimmed by 8 bases and V by 0 bases; bases with no gene match: 11. Germline loops: CDR1 SQVTM, CDR2 ANQGSEA. The CDR3 is 15 residues long. This CDR3 is CSVEERDRWARGYTF. In DNA form, the CDR3 reads TGCAGCGTTGAAGAGCGGGACAGGTGGGCTAGGGGCTACACCTTC.

This chain uses TRBV5-5 with TRBJ1-1; D is uncertain. V was shortened by 4 bases and J by 2 bases, with 9 bases between the two germline ends. The CDR3 has 13 residues. From germline, CDR1 is SGHKS and CDR2 YYEKEE (reference sequence). The CDR3 spells CASSLAGNTEAFF. CDR3 in DNA: TGTGCCAGCAGCCTGGCAGGTAACACTGAAGCTTTCTTT.

J is TRBJ2-3 and V is TRBV27, with a weak D call TRBD1 (5 bases). In germline, CDR1 is MNHEY, CDR2 SMNVEV (reference sequence). Trimming shortened V by 2 bases and J by 6 bases, and 9 bases separated the two germline ends. The CDR3 is 13 residues long. In nucleotides, the CDR3 is TGTGCCAGCAGTTTAGGGGCCGGCGATACGCAGTATTTT. It encodes CASSLGAGDTQYF.

This chain links TRBV4-2 with TRBJ2-7; D might be TRBD2 (5 bases). Germline CDR1 is LGHNA and CDR2 is YNFKEQ. The CDR3 extends over 13 amino acids. The germline V and J ends were trimmed by 0 bases and 6 bases, with 9 bases remaining between them. CDR3 sequence (DNA): TGTGCCAGCAGCCAAGATCGTGAGGGCGAGCAGTACTTC. This sequence encodes CASSQDREGEQYF.

The rearrangement links TRBV29-1 to TRBJ1-4, with a tentative D call TRBD1 (6 bases). Germline-derived CDR1 and CDR2 are SQVTM and ANQGSEA. The V gene lost 5 bases and the J gene lost 6 bases, with 10 bases spanning the gap. The CDR3 is 12 amino acids. DNA of the CDR3: TGCAGCGTTACGACAGGATATGAAAAACTGTTTTTT. This translates into CSVTTGYEKLFF.

CDR3 DNA sequence: TGTGCCAGCAGTCCGGGACTAGCGCCCACAGATACGCAGTATTTT. It translates to CASSPGLAPTDTQYF. The chain uses TRBV2 and TRBJ2-3, with TRBD2 matching 10 bases. Trimming took 5 bases from V and 2 from J; bases not matched to a gene: 4. The CDR3 totals 15 residues. CDR1 is SNHLY, CDR2 FYNNEI, per germline.

The chain employs TRBV6-5 and TRBJ1-5; 9 bases line up with TRBD1. Per germline, CDR1 MNHEY and CDR2 SVGAGI. The CDR3 is made up of 15 amino acids. V trimming: 6 bases; J trimming: 4 bases; junction bases outside the gene matches: 7. The CDR3 sequence: CASRKGQGGNQPQHF. DNA for the CDR3: TGTGCCAGCAGGAAGGGACAGGGTGGAAATCAGCCCCAGCATTTT.

This clone occurred once. The V gene is TRBV5-6, the J gene TRBJ2-5, with 7 bases identical to TRBD2. The CDR3 spans 15 residues. J lost 1 base, V lost 6 bases, and 9 bases had no gene match. Germline lookup yields CDR1 SGHDT and CDR2 YYEEEE. CDR3 region: CASILGGDSQETQYF. CDR3 DNA: TGTGCCAGCATCCTTGGGGGGGACTCCCAAGAGACCCAGTACTTC.

The chain uses TRBV7-2 and TRBJ2-1, with a possible D match to TRBD2 (5 bases). Trimming took off 5 bases at V and 4 bases at J, with 18 bases between the two ends. Germline V gene data show CDR1 as SGHTA and CDR2 as FQGNSA. The CDR3 has 16 amino acids. CDR3 sequence (DNA): TGTGCCAGCAGCCCACCCGGGGTGGGCGAATACAATGAGCAGTTCTTC. Protein sequence: CASSPPGVGEYNEQFF.

This clone was observed a single time. The rearrangement joins TRBV6-5 to TRBJ1-2; 8 nucleotides agree with TRBD1. This CDR3 spans 14 amino acids. Trimming took 5 bases from V and 3 from J; bases not matched to a gene: 5. Germline CDR1 MNHEY, CDR2 SVGAGI. The DNA of the CDR3 is TGTGCCAGCAGTCCCGGACAGGGTTACTATGGCTACACCTTC. Encoded protein: CASSPGQGYYGYTF.

The chain carries TRBV15 and TRBJ1-4; possibly TRBD1 for D (5 bases). This CDR3 is 15 amino acids long. Looked up from germline, CDR1 is LNHNV and CDR2 is YYDKDF (reference sequence). V dropped 0 bases and J dropped 6 bases, with 11 bases sitting between them. CDR3 residues: CATSRDRRADEKLFF. CDR3 DNA: TGTGCCACCAGCAGAGATCGCAGGGCGGATGAAAAACTGTTTTTT. Complete variable domain (other parts from reference TRBV15 and TRBJ1-4): DAMVIQNPRYQVTQFGKPVTLSCSQTLNHNVMYWYQQKSSQAPKLLFHYYDKDFNNEADTPDNFQSRRPNTSFCFLDIRSPGLGDTAMYLCATSRDRRADEKLFFGSGTQLSVL.